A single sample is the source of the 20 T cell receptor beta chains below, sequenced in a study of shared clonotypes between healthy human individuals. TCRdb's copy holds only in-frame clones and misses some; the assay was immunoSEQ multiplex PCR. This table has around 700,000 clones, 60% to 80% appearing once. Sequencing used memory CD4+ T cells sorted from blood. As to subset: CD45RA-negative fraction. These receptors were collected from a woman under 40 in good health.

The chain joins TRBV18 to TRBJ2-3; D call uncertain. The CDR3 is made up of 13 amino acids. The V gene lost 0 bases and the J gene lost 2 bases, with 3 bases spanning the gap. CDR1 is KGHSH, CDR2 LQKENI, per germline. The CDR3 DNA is TGTGCCAGCTCACCACCCCTCACAGATACGCAGTATTTT. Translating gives CASSPPLTDTQYF.

For the CDR3, the DNA is TGTGCCAGCTCACCGCCCGGGGGGTGGCTAGCGGGGATCTCCTACAATGAGCAGTTCTTC. It encodes CASSPPGGWLAGISYNEQFF. The rearrangement uses TRBV18 and TRBJ2-1; 9 bases line up with TRBD2. The CDR3 contains 20 residues. The germline CDR1 and CDR2 sequences are KGHSH and LQKENI. J gave up 0 bases and V 3 bases, and 15 bases lay outside the gene matches.

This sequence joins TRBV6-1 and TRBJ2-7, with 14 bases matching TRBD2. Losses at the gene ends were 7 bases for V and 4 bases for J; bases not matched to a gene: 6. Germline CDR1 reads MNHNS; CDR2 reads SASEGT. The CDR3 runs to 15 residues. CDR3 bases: TGTGCCAGCATCTCCGGGACTAGCGGGAGTTACGAGCAGTACTTC. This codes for CASISGTSGSYEQYF.

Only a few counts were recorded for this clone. CDR3 loop: CASSQAASASYEQYF. CDR3 bases: TGTGCCAGCAGCCAAGCGGCCAGTGCCTCCTACGAGCAGTACTTC. This chain joins TRBV4-2 and TRBJ2-7; no clear D. The CDR3 is 15 residues long. With 1 base removed from V and 0 bases from J, the gap between germline ends came to 10 bases. Germline CDR1 reads LGHNA; CDR2 reads YNFKEQ.

DNA of the CDR3: TGTGCCAGCAGCTTAGGACAGGGCGGCTCCTACGAGCAGTACTTC. It codes for CASSLGQGGSYEQYF. The rearrangement uses TRBV7-9 and TRBJ2-7; TRBD1 agrees at 7 bases. The germline gives CDR1 SEHNR, CDR2 FQNEAQ (reference sequence). The CDR3 has 15 amino acids. The junction had 3 bases not matched to a gene; V was cut back by 1 base and J by 0 bases.

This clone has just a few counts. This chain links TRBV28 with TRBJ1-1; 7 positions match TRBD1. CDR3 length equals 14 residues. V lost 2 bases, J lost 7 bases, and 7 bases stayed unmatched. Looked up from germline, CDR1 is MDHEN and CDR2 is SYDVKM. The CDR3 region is CASSLKGAGGEAFF. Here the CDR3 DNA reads TGTGCCAGCAGTTTAAAGGGGGCGGGAGGTGAAGCTTTCTTT.

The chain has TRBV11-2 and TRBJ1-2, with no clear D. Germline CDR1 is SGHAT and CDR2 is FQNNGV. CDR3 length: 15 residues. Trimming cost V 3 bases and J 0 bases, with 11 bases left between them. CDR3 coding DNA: TGTGCCAGCAGCTTGCGTCGGGCCGCTAACTATGGCTACACCTTC. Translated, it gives CASSLRRAANYGYTF.

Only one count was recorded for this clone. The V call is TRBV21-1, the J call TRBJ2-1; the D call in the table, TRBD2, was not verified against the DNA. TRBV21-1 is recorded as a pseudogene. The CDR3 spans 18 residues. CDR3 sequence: CASSKDGAVGRLAGEGFF. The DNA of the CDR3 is TGTGCCAGCAGCAAAGACGGGGCGGTGGGGCGACTAGCGGGAGAGGGGTTCTTC.

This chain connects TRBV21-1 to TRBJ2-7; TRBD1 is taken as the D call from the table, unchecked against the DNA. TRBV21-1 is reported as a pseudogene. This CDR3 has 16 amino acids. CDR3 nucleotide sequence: TGTGCCAGCAGCCTTATGGGGCGAAGTTCGTCCTACGAGCAGTACTTC. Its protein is CASSLMGRSSSYEQYF.

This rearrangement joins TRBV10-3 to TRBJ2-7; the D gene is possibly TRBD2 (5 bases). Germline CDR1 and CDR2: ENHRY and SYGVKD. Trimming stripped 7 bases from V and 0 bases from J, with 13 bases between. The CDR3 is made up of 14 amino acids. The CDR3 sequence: CAIKGGLSSYEQYF. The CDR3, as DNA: TGTGCCATCAAGGGCGGGCTGAGCTCCTACGAGCAGTACTTC.

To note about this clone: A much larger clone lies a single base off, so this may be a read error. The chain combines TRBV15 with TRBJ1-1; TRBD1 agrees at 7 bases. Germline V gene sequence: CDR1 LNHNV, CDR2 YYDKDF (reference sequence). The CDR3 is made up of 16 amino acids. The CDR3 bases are TGTGCCACCAGCCCACAGGGGCGAGGGAGGAACATTGAAGCTTTCTTT. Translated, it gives CATSPQGRGRNIEAFF.

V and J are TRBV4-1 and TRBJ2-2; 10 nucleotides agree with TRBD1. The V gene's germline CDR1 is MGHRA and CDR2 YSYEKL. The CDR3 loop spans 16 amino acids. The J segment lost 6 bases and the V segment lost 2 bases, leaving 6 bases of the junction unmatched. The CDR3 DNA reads TGCGCCAGCAGCCAACCCGACAGGGGGCGCGCCGGGGAGCTGTTTTTT. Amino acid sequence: CASSQPDRGRAGELFF.

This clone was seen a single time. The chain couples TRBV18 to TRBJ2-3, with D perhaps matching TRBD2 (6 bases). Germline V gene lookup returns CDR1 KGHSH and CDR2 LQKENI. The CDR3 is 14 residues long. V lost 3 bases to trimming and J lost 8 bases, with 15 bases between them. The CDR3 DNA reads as TGTGCCAGCTCACCTGCGACGGGGGTGGGTACGCAGTATTTT. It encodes CASSPATGVGTQYF.

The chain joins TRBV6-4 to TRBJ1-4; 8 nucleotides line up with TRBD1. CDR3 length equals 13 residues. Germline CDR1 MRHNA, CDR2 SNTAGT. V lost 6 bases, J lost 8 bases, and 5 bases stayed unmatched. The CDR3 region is CASRLQGGEKLFF. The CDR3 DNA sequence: TGTGCCAGCAGACTACAGGGGGGCGAAAAACTGTTTTTT.

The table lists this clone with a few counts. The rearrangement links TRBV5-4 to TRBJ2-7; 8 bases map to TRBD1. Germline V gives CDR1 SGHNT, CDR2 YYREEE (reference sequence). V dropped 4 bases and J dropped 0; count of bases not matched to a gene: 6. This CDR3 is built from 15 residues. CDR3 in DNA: TGTGCCAGCAGCCAGGGGGCTAGCTACTCCTACGAGCAGTACTTC. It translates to CASSQGASYSYEQYF.

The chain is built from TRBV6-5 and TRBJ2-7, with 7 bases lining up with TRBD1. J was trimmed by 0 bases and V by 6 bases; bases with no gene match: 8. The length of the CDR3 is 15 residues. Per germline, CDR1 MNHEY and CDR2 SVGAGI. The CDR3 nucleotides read TGTGCCAGCAGAAAGGACAGGACCAACTCCTACGAGCAGTACTTC. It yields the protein CASRKDRTNSYEQYF.

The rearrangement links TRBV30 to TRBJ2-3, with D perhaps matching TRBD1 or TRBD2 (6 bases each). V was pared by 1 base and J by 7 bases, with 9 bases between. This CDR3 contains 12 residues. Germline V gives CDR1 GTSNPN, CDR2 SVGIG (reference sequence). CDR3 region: CAWSGGAHTQYF. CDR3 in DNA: TGTGCCTGGAGTGGGGGGGCTCATACGCAGTATTTT.

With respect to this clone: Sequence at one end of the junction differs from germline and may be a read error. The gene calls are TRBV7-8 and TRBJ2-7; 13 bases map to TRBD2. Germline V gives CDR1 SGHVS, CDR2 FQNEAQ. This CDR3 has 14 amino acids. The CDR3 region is CASSEGLAGLVREF. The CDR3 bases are TGTGCCAGCAGCGAGGGACTAGCGGGGTTAGTTCGGGAATTC.

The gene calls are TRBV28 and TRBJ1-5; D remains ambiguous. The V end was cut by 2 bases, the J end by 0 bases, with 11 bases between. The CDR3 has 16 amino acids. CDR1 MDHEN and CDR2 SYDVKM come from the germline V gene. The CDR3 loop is CASSLLGRSSNQPQHF. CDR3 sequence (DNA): TGTGCCAGCAGTTTACTGGGCCGAAGTAGCAATCAGCCCCAGCATTTT. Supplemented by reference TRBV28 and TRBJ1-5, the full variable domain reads DVKVTQSSRYLVKRTGEKVFLECVQDMDHENMFWYRQDPGLGLRLIYFSYDVKMKEKGDIPEGYSVSREKKERFSLILESASTNQTSMYLCASSLLGRSSNQPQHFGDGTRLSIL.

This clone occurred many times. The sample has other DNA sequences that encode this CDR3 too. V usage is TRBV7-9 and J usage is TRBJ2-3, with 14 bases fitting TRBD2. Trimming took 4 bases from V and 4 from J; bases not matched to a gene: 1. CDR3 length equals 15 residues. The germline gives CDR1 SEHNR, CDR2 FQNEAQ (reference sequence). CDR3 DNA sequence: TGTGCCAGCAGCTCGACTAGCGGGAGGGCAGATACGCAGTATTTT. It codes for CASSSTSGRADTQYF.